These T cell receptor beta chains were read from a single sample in a study of blood T cell repertoires in COVID-19. Clones were sequenced by immunoSEQ multiplex PCR, and TCRdb holds only the in-frame ones, with some missing. In the table there are over 300,000 clones, about 84% of which are singletons. Sequencing used peripheral blood. The receptors shown here come from a woman aged 50 to 60 with acute or convalescent COVID-19. Each CDR3 is given with its conserved first and last residue. D genes are given only for firm matches. Size is stated for part of the rows, as once, few or many counts, or as a class when the clone is expanded.

abundance	v_gene	d_gene	j_gene	CDR3aa	CDR3nt
.	TRBV5-4	TRBD1	TRBJ2-6	CASSLGQGTAGANVLTF	TGTGCCAGCAGCTTGGGACAGGGGACAGCTGGGGCCAACGTCCTGACTTTC
.	TRBV19	TRBD1	TRBJ1-4	CASSIRTGGGEKLFF	TGTGCCAGTAGTATTCGGACAGGAGGAGGCGAAAAACTGTTTTTT
.	TRBV19	TRBD1	TRBJ2-2	CASSMGDSYGTGELFF	TGTGCCAGTAGTATGGGGGACAGTTATGGAACCGGGGAGCTGTTTTTT
.	TRBV2	TRBD1	TRBJ2-7	CASREQGEEQYF	TGTGCCAGCAGGGAACAGGGGGAAGAGCAGTACTTC
.	TRBV2	.	TRBJ2-5	CASGRDSGRETQYF	TGTGCCAGCGGCCGGGACTCAGGTCGAGAGACCCAGTACTTC
.	TRBV28	.	TRBJ2-7	CASSFGSGPYEQYF	TGTGCCAGCAGTTTTGGGTCAGGCCCCTACGAGCAGTACTTC
.	TRBV7-2	TRBD2	TRBJ2-4	CASSLSSGTINIQYF	TGTGCCAGCAGCTTATCTAGCGGGACGATAAACATTCAGTACTTC
few	TRBV7-9	.	TRBJ2-7	CASSPRAITGNEQYF	TGTGCCAGCAGCCCGCGCGCCATAACAGGCAACGAGCAGTACTTC
few	TRBV5-1	.	TRBJ1-3	CASTLGGGNTIYF	TGCGCCAGCACCTTGGGTGGCGGAAACACCATATATTTT
.	TRBV27	TRBD2	TRBJ2-7	CASSLGLAGGMQYF	TGTGCCAGCAGTTTGGGACTAGCGGGAGGTATGCAGTACTTC
.	TRBV25-1	TRBD2	TRBJ2-1	CASKDAVSGMNNEQFF	TGTGCCAGCAAAGATGCGGTTAGCGGGATGAACAATGAGCAGTTCTTC
.	TRBV7-8	.	TRBJ1-2	CASLGHGNYGYTF	TGTGCCAGCTTGGGGCACGGTAACTATGGCTACACCTTC
.	TRBV28	.	TRBJ2-2	CALRTVTGELFF	TGTGCCCTTAGGACAGTCACCGGGGAGCTGTTTTTT
few	TRBV5-4	TRBD2	TRBJ2-1	CASSLGGLAAQQFF	TGTGCCAGCAGCTTGGGGGGACTAGCGGCGCAGCAGTTCTTC
once	TRBV7-2	TRBD2	TRBJ2-3	CASSLAPSGSADTQYF	TGTGCCAGCAGCTTAGCCCCTAGCGGGAGCGCAGATACGCAGTATTTT
.	TRBV5-1	TRBD1	TRBJ1-4	CASSLQGGDNEKLFF	TGCGCCAGCAGCTTACAGGGGGGTGATAATGAAAAACTGTTTTTT
once	TRBV4-3	TRBD2	TRBJ2-7	CASSQDRLAGGEQYF	TGCGCCAGCAGCCAAGATAGGCTAGCGGGAGGCGAGCAGTACTTC
.	TRBV6-5	.	TRBJ1-3	CASSYSRLGNTIYF	TGTGCCAGCAGTTACTCGAGACTCGGAAACACCATATATTTT
.	TRBV7-2	TRBD1	TRBJ1-5	CASSLEGGLSNQPQHF	TGTGCCAGCAGCTTAGAAGGGGGCTTGAGCAATCAGCCCCAGCATTTT
once	TRBV10-3	.	TRBJ2-3	CAIGPPDTQYF	TGTGCCATCGGGCCCCCAGATACGCAGTATTTT
.	TRBV5-1	.	TRBJ1-2	CASSDRNYGYTF	TGCGCCAGCAGCGACAGGAACTATGGCTACACCTTC
.	TRBV11-2	TRBD2	TRBJ2-7	CASSFAGVMYEQYF	TGTGCCAGCAGCTTCGCGGGAGTTATGTACGAGCAGTACTTC
.	TRBV7-3	TRBD2	TRBJ2-5	CASSLRPGGEETQYF	TGTGCCAGCAGCTTAAGACCGGGAGGGGAGGAGACCCAGTACTTC
once	TRBV29-1	TRBD1	TRBJ1-4	CSVGAVQGAGEKLFF	TGCAGCGTTGGCGCGGTACAGGGGGCTGGTGAAAAACTGTTTTTT
once	TRBV6-5	TRBD2	TRBJ2-7	CASSSRTGGRSEQYF	TGTGCCAGCAGTTCCCGAACGGGAGGGAGGTCCGAGCAGTACTTC
.	TRBV24-1	TRBD1	TRBJ2-1	CATSDSTPGQGRLDEQFF	TGTGCCACCAGTGATTCTACTCCGGGACAGGGGAGGCTCGATGAGCAGTTCTTC
.	TRBV6-5	.	TRBJ1-4	CASQGNTNEKLFF	TGTGCCAGTCAGGGGAACACTAATGAAAAACTGTTTTTT
.	TRBV2	TRBD2	TRBJ2-7	CASSGSLIPSGKYF	TGTGCCAGCAGTGGTAGCTTGATTCCCAGCGGGAAGTACTTC
.	TRBV30	.	TRBJ1-4	CAWGKWGKKLFF	TGTGCCTGGGGGAAATGGGGCAAAAAACTGTTTTTT
.	TRBV2	.	TRBJ2-7	CASRNSGGSYEQYF	TGTGCCAGCAGAAACTCCGGGGGTTCGTACGAGCAGTACTTC
.	TRBV18	.	TRBJ2-2	CASSPLAASNTGELFF	TGTGCCAGCTCCCCACTAGCCGCCTCGAACACCGGGGAGCTGTTTTTT
.	TRBV28	.	TRBJ2-7	CASSGDSYEQYF	TGTGCCAGCAGTGGGGACTCGTACGAGCAGTACTTC
few	TRBV28	.	TRBJ1-5	CASTTKRSRGGGEYQPQHF	TGTGCCAGCACGACCAAAAGGTCCCGGGGAGGTGGGGAGTATCAGCCCCAGCATTTT
.	TRBV7-8	TRBD1	TRBJ2-1	CASSLGGRGPYNEQFF	TGTGCCAGCAGCTTAGGGGGCAGGGGGCCCTACAATGAGCAGTTCTTC
few	TRBV2	TRBD2	TRBJ2-7	CASRALAGHEQYF	TGTGCCAGCAGGGCCCTAGCGGGCCACGAGCAGTACTTC
.	TRBV13	TRBD2	TRBJ2-1	CASSPGLGSYNEQFF	TGTGCCAGCAGCCCGGGACTAGGCTCCTACAATGAGCAGTTCTTC
.	TRBV12-3/TRBV12-4	.	TRBJ2-7	CASRGDLAYEQYF	TGTGCCAGCAGGGGGGACTTAGCCTACGAGCAGTACTTC
.	TRBV12-3/TRBV12-4	.	TRBJ2-2	CASTFISGELFF	TGTGCCAGCACCTTTATCTCCGGGGAGCTGTTTTTT
few	TRBV28	.	TRBJ1-5	CASSSDPQPQHF	TGTGCCAGCTCCTCAGATCCTCAGCCCCAGCATTTT
.	TRBV15	.	TRBJ1-1	CATRPGLANTEAFF	TGTGCCACCAGACCGGGACTCGCGAACACTGAAGCTTTCTTT
few	TRBV2	.	TRBJ2-1	CASSVYNEQFF	TGTGCCAGCAGCGTTTACAATGAGCAGTTCTTC
.	TRBV7-7	.	TRBJ2-2	CASSLDSGIAGELFF	TGTGCCAGCAGCTTAGATTCAGGGATCGCCGGGGAGCTGTTTTTT
.	TRBV7-2	TRBD1	TRBJ1-1	CASSAGQGAVEAFF	TGTGCCAGCAGCGCCGGACAGGGGGCGGTTGAAGCTTTCTTT
few	TRBV4-1	TRBD1	TRBJ1-3	CASSREPAGTGGGGNTIYF	TGCGCCAGCAGCCGGGAACCAGCCGGGACAGGGGGAGGTGGAAACACCATATATTTT
.	TRBV3-1/TRBV3-2	.	TRBJ1-4	CASSQQGLGEKLFF	TGTGCCAGCAGCCAACAGGGCCTGGGTGAAAAACTGTTTTTT
.	TRBV30	.	TRBJ2-3	CAWRTGFTDTQYF	TGTGCCTGGAGAACCGGGTTCACAGATACGCAGTATTTT
.	TRBV7-2	.	TRBJ2-1	CASSLRDSYNEQFF	TGTGCCAGCAGCTTACGTGACAGCTACAATGAGCAGTTCTTC
.	TRBV7-8	TRBD1	TRBJ1-6	CASSRNQGAYNSPLHF	TGTGCCAGCAGCCGGAATCAGGGGGCCTATAATTCACCCCTCCACTTT
.	TRBV4-1	TRBD2	TRBJ2-3	CASSQDMTSGGSDTQYF	TGCGCCAGCAGCCAAGATATGACTAGCGGGGGATCAGATACGCAGTATTTT
.	TRBV3-1/TRBV3-2	TRBD2	TRBJ2-7	CASSRGRGYEQYF	TGTGCCAGCAGCCGGGGGAGGGGATACGAGCAGTACTTC
.	TRBV5-1	.	TRBJ1-3	CASSIGRASSGNTIYF	TGCGCCAGCAGCATCGGCAGGGCTTCCTCTGGAAACACCATATATTTT
once	TRBV10-3	TRBD2	TRBJ2-3	CAISEHGAGEDTQYF	TGTGCCATCAGTGAGCATGGGGCGGGAGAAGATACGCAGTATTTT
.	TRBV27	.	TRBJ2-3	CASSFGGITDTQYF	TGTGCCAGCAGTTTCGGCGGGATCACAGATACGCAGTATTTT
.	TRBV10-3	.	TRBJ2-7	CAISELPVSYEQYF	TGTGCCATCAGTGAGTTACCGGTCTCCTACGAGCAGTACTTC
.	TRBV19	.	TRBJ1-5	CASHGTEYSNQPQHF	TGTGCCAGCCACGGGACTGAGTATAGCAATCAGCCCCAGCATTTT
.	TRBV27	.	TRBJ2-5	CASSLYGETQYF	TGTGCCAGCAGTTTATACGGAGAGACCCAGTACTTC
.	TRBV28	TRBD1	TRBJ1-2	CATWDRSYGYTF	TGTGCCACATGGGACAGATCCTATGGCTACACCTTC
.	TRBV28	.	TRBJ2-1	CASRKLGGRGGDEQFF	TGTGCCAGCAGGAAGTTAGGGGGGCGCGGGGGAGATGAGCAGTTCTTC
.	TRBV11-3	.	TRBJ2-3	CASSLEFGGITDTQYF	TGTGCCAGCAGCTTAGAATTCGGGGGTATCACAGATACGCAGTATTTT
.	TRBV24-1	TRBD1	TRBJ2-6	CATAGQGLSGANVLTF	TGTGCCACCGCGGGACAGGGTCTCTCTGGGGCCAACGTCCTGACTTTC